This T cell receptor beta chain derives from a study of T cell responses to AZD1222 COVID-19 vaccine. This CDR3 comprises 16 residues. The germline gives CDR1 LGHNA, CDR2 YNFKEQ. The trim removed 1 base at V and 2 bases at J, leaving 8 bases unmatched. Findings and limits, study-wide: Just a handful of AZD1222 recipients tested seropositive at baseline. Repertoire sampling happened only post peak T cell response. Per reports, nearly half of all spike-specific TCRs target regions that are unmutated in variants.

In regard to this clone: The antigen remains undetermined.

Using immunoSEQ multiplex PCR, the repertoire was profiled, and TCRdb retains in-frame clones only, with some absent. This sample yields fewer than 150,000 clones, of which 90% are seen a single time; about 3.4% belongs to the top ten. The sample here was peripheral blood, taken on day 0 of AZD1222 vaccination. This TCR was recovered from an adult in good health. The chain combines TRBV4-2 with TRBJ2-7, with 7 bases identical to TRBD1. This chain's CDR3 is CASSQGPWDSPYEQYF. Here the CDR3 DNA reads TGTGCCAGCAGCCAAGGTCCGTGGGACAGCCCCTACGAGCAGTACTTC.